These 26 T cell receptor beta chains were all obtained from the same sample, sequenced in a study of beta chain features in type 1 diabetes. Study observations and caveats: Researchers report that Type 1 diabetes patients had moderately but significantly shorter TCRB CDR3s across all four CD4+ subsets.

The study reverse transcribed the entire isolated RNA, so it sequenced expressed TCRB transcripts. The method was immunoSEQ multiplex PCR; TCRdb's version includes in-frame clones alone and lacks a portion of them. The data contain nearly 700,000 clones, roughly 12% of them singletons. Which antigens these TCRs recognize remains unknown. The sequenced sample consisted of naive CD4+ T cells from blood. All receptors derive from a man younger than 35 with type 1 diabetes.

V gene TRBV14 combines with J gene TRBJ2-5; TRBD1 agrees at 8 bases. Per germline, CDR1 SGHDN and CDR2 FVKESK. The CDR3 extends over 16 amino acids. The junction had 7 bases not matched to a gene; V was cut back by 3 bases and J by 1 base. The CDR3 nucleotides read TGTGCCAGCAGCCAGAGGGCGGGACAGGTCCAAGAGACCCAGTACTTC. This encodes CASSQRAGQVQETQYF.

This clone was observed a few times. The V gene is TRBV18, the J gene TRBJ2-1; no firm D call. Germline V gene sequence: CDR1 KGHSH, CDR2 LQKENI. The CDR3 sequence is 17 residues long. Between the trimmed V and J ends, which lost 6 bases and 2 bases, there was a span of 20 bases. CDR3 in amino acids: CASSLLAPQGPYNEQFF. The CDR3 bases are TGTGCCAGCTCGCTCCTTGCCCCCCAAGGACCCTACAATGAGCAGTTCTTC.

The chain links TRBV11-1 to TRBJ2-6, with 7 bases fitting TRBD1. V was pared by 5 bases and J by 0 bases, with 13 bases of the junction left unmatched. This CDR3 has 19 residues. From germline, CDR1 is SGHAT and CDR2 FQDESV (reference sequence). As DNA, the CDR3 is TGTGCCAGCAGCGCCAACAGGGGTCCAGATTACTCTGGGGCCAACGTCCTGACTTTC. This encodes CASSANRGPDYSGANVLTF.

The rearrangement joins TRBV30 to TRBJ2-5, with TRBD1 matching 10 bases. Judging by the DNA end, TRBJ2-7 fits better; the J call may be wrong. The CDR3 is 16 amino acids. The germline gives CDR1 GTSNPN, CDR2 SVGIG (reference sequence). The CDR3 nucleotides are TGTGCCTGGAGGAGGGCGGACCGGGACAGGGGCTACGAGCAGTACTTC. The encoded protein is CAWRRADRDRGYEQYF.

This clone has only a few counts. The chain is built from TRBV29-1 and TRBJ1-1; D gene unclear. The ends were cut back, 7 bases at V and 1 base at J, with 13 bases in the middle. Germline CDR1 SQVTM, CDR2 ANQGSEA. The CDR3 consists of 13 residues. CDR3: CSASGPPNTEAFF. DNA for the CDR3: TGCAGCGCGTCAGGACCGCCGAACACTGAAGCTTTCTTT.

On this clone itself: The same CDR3 also results from other DNA sequences found in this sample. This chain's CDR3 is CASSPGTESYEQYF. CDR3 DNA: TGTGCCAGCTCACCAGGGACAGAGTCCTACGAGCAGTACTTC. The chain combines TRBV18 with TRBJ2-7; 7 bases fit TRBD1. This CDR3 contains 14 residues. Losses at the gene ends were 2 bases for V and 1 base for J; bases not matched to a gene: 2. Germline loops: CDR1 KGHSH, CDR2 LQKENI.

This clone occurred once. The gene calls are TRBV19 and TRBJ1-5, with 7 bases fitting TRBD1. The CDR3 is 13 residues long. Germline CDR1 is LNHDA and CDR2 is SQIVND (reference sequence). V lost 2 bases to trimming and J lost 8 bases; unmatched junction nucleotides: 3. The CDR3 DNA reads TGTGCCAGTAGTATACCAGGGGGAGAGCCCCAGCATTTT. Residues: CASSIPGGEPQHF.

This rearrangement joins TRBV9 to TRBJ2-7, with 7 bases lining up with TRBD1. V lost 3 bases and J lost 6; bases outside the gene matches: 9. This CDR3 is 14 amino acids long. Germline CDR1 SGDLS, CDR2 YYNGEE. Here the CDR3 reads CASSAGTAEREQYF. CDR3 coding DNA: TGTGCCAGCAGCGCCGGGACAGCGGAGCGCGAGCAGTACTTC.

This clone was counted only a few times. The chain combines TRBV5-4 with TRBJ1-6, with D perhaps TRBD1 (5 bases). This CDR3 has 13 residues. Germline CDR1 and CDR2: SGHNT and YYREEE (reference sequence). V lost 5 bases and J 8 bases, leaving 11 bases between the germline ends. The CDR3 DNA sequence: TGTGCCAGCAGTGGACATGTGGATTCACCCCTCCACTTT. It translates to CASSGHVDSPLHF.

This clone was recorded a few times. The chain recombines TRBV19 with TRBJ2-5, with 7 bases matching TRBD1. Trimming cost V 6 bases and J 5 bases; bases outside gene matches: 12. Germline CDR1 reads LNHDA; CDR2 reads SQIVND (reference sequence). CDR3 length: 15 residues. DNA for the CDR3: TGTGCCAGTAGACGCGGAGAGGGGGCGGGTGAGACCCAGTACTTC. It specifies CASRRGEGAGETQYF.

This clone was counted between two and nine times. This chain connects TRBV28 to TRBJ2-1, with 10 bases identical to TRBD2. The CDR3 is 15 amino acids. With V trimmed by 6 bases and J by 5 bases, 7 bases remained unmatched. CDR1 and CDR2 from the germline V gene are MDHEN and SYDVKM. The CDR3 is CASSSGGASDNEQFF. CDR3 DNA: TGTGCCAGCAGCAGCGGGGGGGCCTCGGACAATGAGCAGTTCTTC.

This chain joins TRBV18 and TRBJ1-1; unclear D gene. V was shortened by 7 bases and J by 4 bases, with 19 bases between the two germline ends. Looked up from germline, CDR1 is KGHSH and CDR2 is LQKENI. The CDR3 covers 15 residues. The CDR3 reads CASLESHPEVTEAFF. In DNA, the CDR3 is TGTGCCAGCTTAGAAAGCCACCCAGAGGTCACTGAAGCTTTCTTT.

This chain joins TRBV5-6 and TRBJ2-5, with TRBD1 matching over 8 bases. The germline V gene has CDR1 SGHDT and CDR2 YYEEEE. V lost 3 bases to trimming and J lost 7 bases; unmatched junction nucleotides: 2. The CDR3 has 12 residues. Here the CDR3 reads CASSSDRGTQYF. The CDR3 DNA follows: TGTGCCAGCAGCTCCGACAGGGGGACCCAGTACTTC.

The chain uses TRBV13 and TRBJ2-3; D is perhaps TRBD1 or TRBD2 (5 bases each). This CDR3 comprises 15 residues. Germline V gives CDR1 PRHDT, CDR2 FYEKMQ (reference sequence). V lost 1 base to trimming and J lost 6 bases, with 14 bases between them. CDR3 protein: CASSLVGPAGDTQYF. DNA of the CDR3: TGTGCCAGCAGCTTAGTGGGACCGGCGGGTGATACGCAGTATTTT.

V and J are TRBV19 and TRBJ1-2; possibly TRBD1 for D (6 bases). The length of the CDR3 is 15 residues. Germline lookup yields CDR1 LNHDA and CDR2 SQIVND (reference sequence). V lost 6 bases and J 5 bases, leaving 19 bases between the germline ends. CDR3 in amino acids: CASSTGTSSAYGYTF. Written as DNA, the CDR3 is TGTGCCAGTAGCACTGGGACATCCTCCGCGTATGGCTACACCTTC.

This clone was counted only a few times. The V call is TRBV25-1, the J call TRBJ1-5; tentative D call: TRBD1 (5 bases). This CDR3 is 13 amino acids long. Germline lookup yields CDR1 MGHDK and CDR2 SYGVNS. V was pared by 8 bases and J by 3 bases, with 11 bases between. The CDR3 nucleotides are TGTGCCAGCTCAGGACATTACAATCAGCCCCAGCATTTT. This translates into CASSGHYNQPQHF. Looking up the rest from reference TRBV25-1 and TRBJ1-5 gives the full variable domain: EADIYQTPRYLVIGTGKKITLECSQTMGHDKMYWYQQDPGMELHLIHYSYGVNSTEKGDLSSESTVSRIRTEHFPLTLESARPSHTSQYLCASSGHYNQPQHFGDGTRLSIL.

V and J are TRBV7-2 and TRBJ1-6, with D unclear. The CDR3 runs 14 residues. Trimming removed 1 base from V and 10 bases from J, with 11 bases in between. CDR1 and CDR2 (germline): SGHTA, FQGNSA. CDR3 sequence (DNA): TGTGCCAGCAGCTTAGGGGGTGGTGAGTCACCCCTCCACTTT. Its protein product is CASSLGGGESPLHF.

In this sample, this clone turned up a few times. V usage is TRBV13 and J usage is TRBJ1-6; D remains unclear. V lost 1 base, J lost 9 bases, and 7 bases lay in between. This CDR3 is built from 13 residues. The germline CDR1 and CDR2 sequences are PRHDT and FYEKMQ (reference sequence). The CDR3, as DNA: TGTGCCAGCAGCTTAGCTGGCGGTTCACCCCTCCACTTT. It specifies CASSLAGGSPLHF.

The V and J genes are TRBV6-5 and TRBJ2-2; D may be TRBD2 (5 bases). Germline V gene data show CDR1 as MNHEY and CDR2 as SVGAGI. V was cut by 8 bases and J by 6 bases, with 16 bases left in between. The CDR3 totals 14 residues. CDR3 in amino acids: CASRTGGKSGELFF. The CDR3 region has the DNA TGTGCCAGCCGAACTGGAGGAAAGTCCGGGGAGCTGTTTTTT.

This clone occurred a few times. The V call is TRBV29-1, the J call TRBJ1-1; possibly TRBD1 for D (5 bases). CDR3 length: 14 amino acids. V lost 8 bases, J lost 1 base, and 17 bases lay in between. Germline V gene lookup returns CDR1 SQVTM and CDR2 ANQGSEA. The CDR3 is CSSEAGAENTEAFF. The CDR3 region has the DNA TGCAGCTCGGAGGCTGGGGCTGAGAACACTGAAGCTTTCTTT.

The gene calls are TRBV5-1 and TRBJ1-5; D is undetermined. The germline CDR1 and CDR2 sequences are SGHRS and YFSETQ. Trimming removed 0 bases at V and 5 bases at J, with 12 bases between. This CDR3 spans 15 amino acids. CDR3 loop: CASSLGGEFDQPQHF. DNA for the CDR3: TGCGCCAGCAGCTTGGGTGGGGAGTTCGATCAGCCCCAGCATTTT.

There are a few counts of this clone. The chain has TRBV6-4 and TRBJ1-5, with D possibly TRBD1 on 6 matching bases. Trimming shortened V by 7 bases and J by 5 bases, and 12 bases separated the two germline ends. This CDR3 is built from 13 residues. Germline V gene sequence: CDR1 MRHNA, CDR2 SNTAGT. CDR3: CASNYRDDQPQHF. In DNA form, the CDR3 reads TGTGCCAGCAATTACAGGGACGATCAGCCCCAGCATTTT.

In this sample, this clone turned up a few times. The chain combines TRBV9 with TRBJ2-3; TRBD1 or TRBD2 may be the D gene (6 bases each). The V gene's germline CDR1 is SGDLS and CDR2 YYNGEE. Trimming left V 3 bases short and J 4 bases short, with 9 bases between. This CDR3 has 13 residues. This CDR3 is CASSERGADTQYF. CDR3 nucleotides: TGTGCCAGCAGCGAGAGGGGGGCAGATACGCAGTATTTT.

This clone was counted a few times. The CDR3 spells CASSLARRGEQYF. The CDR3 coding sequence is TGCGCCAGCAGCTTGGCCCGGAGGGGCGAGCAGTACTTC. The V call is TRBV5-1, the J call TRBJ2-7; the D gene is possibly TRBD2 (6 bases). The CDR3 is 13 amino acids. The V end lost 0 bases, the J end lost 6 bases, and 10 bases lay between the germline ends. Germline loops: CDR1 SGHRS, CDR2 YFSETQ. Filled out from reference TRBV5-1 and TRBJ2-7, the complete variable domain reads KAGVTQTPRYLIKTRGQQVTLSCSPISGHRSVSWYQQTPGQGLQFLFEYFSETQRNKGNFPGRFSGRQFSNSRSEMNVSTLELGDSALYLCASSLARRGEQYFGPGTRLTVT.

V and J are TRBV30 and TRBJ1-1, with 8 bases matching TRBD1. The CDR3 contains 15 residues. The V gene's germline CDR1 is GTSNPN and CDR2 SVGIG (reference sequence). The trim removed 1 base at V and 6 bases at J, leaving 10 bases unmatched. The CDR3 reads CAWSDLGQGSSEAFF. The CDR3 DNA follows: TGTGCCTGGAGTGACCTCGGACAGGGTTCGTCTGAAGCTTTCTTT.

The chain couples TRBV11-3 to TRBJ1-1; D is unclear. The CDR3 extends over 12 amino acids. Looked up from germline, CDR1 is SGHNT and CDR2 is YENEEA. V was trimmed by 3 bases and J by 9 bases, leaving 11 bases between them. CDR3 bases: TGTGCCAGCAGCTTTGGTGATTTTAAAGCTTTCTTT. This sequence encodes CASSFGDFKAFF.